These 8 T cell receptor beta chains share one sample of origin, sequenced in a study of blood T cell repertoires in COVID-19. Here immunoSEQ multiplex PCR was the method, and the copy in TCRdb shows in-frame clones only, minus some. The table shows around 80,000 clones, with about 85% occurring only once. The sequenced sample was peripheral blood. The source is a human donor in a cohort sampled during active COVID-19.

In DNA, the CDR3 is TGTGCCAGCACCCCGGGACTAGCGGGAGCTCGGGGTCTCTACAATGAGCAGTTCTTC. Its protein is CASTPGLAGARGLYNEQFF. The V and J genes are TRBV9 and TRBJ2-1; 14 bases align to TRBD2. The CDR3 length is 19 residues. Trimming took 6 bases from V and 3 from J; bases not matched to a gene: 14. Per germline, CDR1 SGDLS and CDR2 YYNGEE.

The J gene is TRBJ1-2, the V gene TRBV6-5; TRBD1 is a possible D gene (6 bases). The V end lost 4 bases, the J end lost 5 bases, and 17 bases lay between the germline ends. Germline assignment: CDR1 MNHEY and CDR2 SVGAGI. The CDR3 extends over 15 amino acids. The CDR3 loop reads CASSSRGRVGYGYTF. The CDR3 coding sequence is TGTGCCAGCAGTTCCAGGGGCAGGGTTGGGTATGGCTACACCTTC.

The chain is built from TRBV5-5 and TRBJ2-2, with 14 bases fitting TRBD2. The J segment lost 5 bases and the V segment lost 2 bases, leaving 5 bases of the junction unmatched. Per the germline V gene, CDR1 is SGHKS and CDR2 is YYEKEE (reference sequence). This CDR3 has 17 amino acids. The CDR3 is CASSFSGTSGRTGELFF. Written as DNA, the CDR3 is TGTGCCAGCAGCTTTTCCGGGACTAGCGGGAGAACCGGGGAGCTGTTTTTT.

CDR3 residues: CASSLGTSGAKETQYF. For the CDR3, the DNA is TGCGCCAGCAGCTTGGGGACTAGCGGGGCCAAAGAGACCCAGTACTTC. The V call is TRBV5-1, the J call TRBJ2-5; 12 positions match TRBD2. The CDR3 covers 16 residues. Germline loops: CDR1 SGHRS, CDR2 YFSETQ. J gave up 3 bases and V 0 bases, and 3 bases lay outside the gene matches.

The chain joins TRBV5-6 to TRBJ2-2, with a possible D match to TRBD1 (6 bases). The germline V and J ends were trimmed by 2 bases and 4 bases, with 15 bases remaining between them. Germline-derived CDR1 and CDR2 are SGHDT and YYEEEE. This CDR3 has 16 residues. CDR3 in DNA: TGTGCCAGCAGCTTTGGCGACAGGAGGAGCACCGGGGAGCTGTTTTTT. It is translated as CASSFGDRRSTGELFF.

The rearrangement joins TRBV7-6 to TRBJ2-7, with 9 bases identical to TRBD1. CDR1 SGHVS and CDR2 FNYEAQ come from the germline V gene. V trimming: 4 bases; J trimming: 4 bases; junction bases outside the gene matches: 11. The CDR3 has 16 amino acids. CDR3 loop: CASSSADRGRAYEQYF. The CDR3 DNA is TGTGCCAGCAGCTCTGCGGACAGGGGACGAGCTTACGAGCAGTACTTC. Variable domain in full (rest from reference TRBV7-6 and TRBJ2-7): GAGVSQSPRYKVTKRGQDVALRCDPISGHVSLYWYRQALGQGPEFLTYFNYEAQQDKSGLPNDRFSAERPEGSISTLTIQRTEQRDSAMYRCASSSADRGRAYEQYFGPGTRLTVT.

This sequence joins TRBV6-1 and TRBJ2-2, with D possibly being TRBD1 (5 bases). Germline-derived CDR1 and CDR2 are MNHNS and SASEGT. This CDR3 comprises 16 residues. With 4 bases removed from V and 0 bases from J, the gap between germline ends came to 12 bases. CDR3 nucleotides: TGTGCCAGCAGTGCCCAGGGCAGGGCGAACACCGGGGAGCTGTTTTTT. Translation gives CASSAQGRANTGELFF.

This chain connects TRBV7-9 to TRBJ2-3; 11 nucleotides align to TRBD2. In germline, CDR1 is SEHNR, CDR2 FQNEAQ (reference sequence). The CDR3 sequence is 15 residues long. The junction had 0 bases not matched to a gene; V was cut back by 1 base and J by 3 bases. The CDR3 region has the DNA TGTGCCAGCAGCTTAGGACTAGCGGGGACAGATACGCAGTATTTT. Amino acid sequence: CASSLGLAGTDTQYF.